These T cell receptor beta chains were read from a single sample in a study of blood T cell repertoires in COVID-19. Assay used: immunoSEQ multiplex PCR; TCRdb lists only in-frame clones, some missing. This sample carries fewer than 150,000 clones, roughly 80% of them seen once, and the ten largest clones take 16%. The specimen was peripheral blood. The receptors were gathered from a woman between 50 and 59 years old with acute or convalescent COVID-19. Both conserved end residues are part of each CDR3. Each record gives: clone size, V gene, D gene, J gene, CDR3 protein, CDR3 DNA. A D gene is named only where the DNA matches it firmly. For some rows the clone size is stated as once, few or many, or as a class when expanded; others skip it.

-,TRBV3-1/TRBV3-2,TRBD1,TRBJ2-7,CASRYGQVGEQYF,TGTGCCAGCAGGTATGGACAGGTCGGCGAGCAGTACTTC
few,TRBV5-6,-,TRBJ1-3,CASSLLPLSGNTIYF,TGTGCCAGCAGCTTATTGCCACTCTCTGGAAACACCATATATTTT
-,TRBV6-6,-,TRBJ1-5,CASSYFPGDSNQPQHF,TGTGCCAGCAGTTACTTCCCAGGGGATAGCAATCAGCCCCAGCATTTT
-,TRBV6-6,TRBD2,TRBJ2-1,CASSPGGDEQFF,TGTGCCAGCAGTCCCGGGGGGGATGAGCAGTTCTTC
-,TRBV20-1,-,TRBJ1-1,CSASVQRTEAFF,TGCAGTGCTAGTGTCCAGCGGACTGAAGCTTTCTTT
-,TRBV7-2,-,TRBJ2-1,CASSLVGLAAAGYHEQFF,TGTGCCAGCAGCTTAGTGGGGTTGGCGGCGGCGGGGTACCATGAGCAGTTCTTC
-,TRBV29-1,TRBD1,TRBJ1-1,CSVLGTAEQAFF,TGCAGCGTACTCGGGACAGCCGAACAAGCTTTCTTT
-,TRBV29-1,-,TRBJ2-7,CSVGGITDKPAFWQYF,TGCAGCGTGGGAGGAATTACGGACAAACCCGCCTTTTGGCAGTACTTC
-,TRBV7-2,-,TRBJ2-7,CASSFLRGSSYEQYF,TGTGCCAGCAGCTTCTTAAGGGGGAGCTCCTACGAGCAGTACTTC
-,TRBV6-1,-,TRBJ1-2,CASSEMWTDSGYGYTF,TGTGCCAGCAGTGAAATGTGGACAGATTCAGGCTATGGCTACACCTTC
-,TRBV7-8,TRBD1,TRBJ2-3,CASSVGQVTDTQYF,TGTGCCAGCAGCGTTGGACAGGTCACAGATACGCAGTATTTT
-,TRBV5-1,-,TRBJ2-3,CASSLGEFGGRVTDTQYF,TGCGCCAGCAGCTTGGGGGAATTCGGGGGTAGAGTAACAGATACGCAGTATTTT
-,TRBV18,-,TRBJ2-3,CASSPGGNKDTQYF,TGTGCCAGCTCACCAGGGGGGAATAAAGATACGCAGTATTTT
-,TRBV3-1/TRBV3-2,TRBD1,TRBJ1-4,CASSLQGAREKLFF,TGTGCCAGCAGCCTTCAGGGGGCGCGTGAAAAACTGTTTTTT
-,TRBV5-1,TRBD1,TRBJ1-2,CASSQRQGEGYTF,TGCGCCAGCAGCCAGCGACAGGGGGAAGGCTACACCTTC
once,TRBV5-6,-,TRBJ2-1,CASSFVYRRTYNEQFF,TGTGCCAGCAGCTTCGTCTACAGGCGGACCTACAATGAGCAGTTCTTC
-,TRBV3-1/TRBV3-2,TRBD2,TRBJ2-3,CASSQGLAGGTDTQYF,TGTGCCAGCAGCCAAGGACTAGCGGGGGGCACAGATACGCAGTATTTT
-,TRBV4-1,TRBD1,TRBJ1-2,CASSQLLGQGGYGYTF,TGCGCCAGCAGCCAACTACTCGGACAGGGCGGTTATGGCTACACCTTC
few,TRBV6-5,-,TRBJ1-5,CASSRDIYQPQHF,TGTGCCAGTTCCCGGGACATCTATCAGCCCCAGCATTTT
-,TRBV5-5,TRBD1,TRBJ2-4,CASSLGGQENIQYF,TGTGCCAGCAGCTTGGGTGGACAGGAAAACATTCAGTACTTC
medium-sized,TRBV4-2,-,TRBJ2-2,CASSQEWGDTGELFF,TGTGCCAGCAGCCAAGAGTGGGGGGACACCGGGGAGCTGTTTTTT